This TCR beta chain was obtained from a study of T cell responses to AZD1222 COVID-19 vaccine. About the research overall: Combined were second doses at about 4 or about 12 weeks. Study-level results: Dominant CD4 TCR responses targeted spike regions 160-218 and 743-854.

Germline V gene sequence: CDR1 SGHRS, CDR2 YFSETQ. Trimming took 2 bases from V and 6 from J; bases not matched to a gene: 5. This CDR3 region has 14 residues. As concerns this clone: No antigen is known for it.

The repertoire was sequenced with immunoSEQ multiplex PCR; TCRdb's copy has only in-frame clones and lacks some. The sample includes 130,000 to 150,000 clones, more than 90% seen only once; the top ten take approximately 1.5%. The sequence was collected from an adult in good health. Material: peripheral blood, obtained on day 0 of AZD1222 vaccination. This chain joins TRBV5-1 and TRBJ2-1, with 7 bases lining up with TRBD1. The CDR3 protein is CASSLGQAANEQFF. For the CDR3, the DNA is TGCGCCAGCAGCTTAGGACAGGCCGCCAATGAGCAGTTCTTC.